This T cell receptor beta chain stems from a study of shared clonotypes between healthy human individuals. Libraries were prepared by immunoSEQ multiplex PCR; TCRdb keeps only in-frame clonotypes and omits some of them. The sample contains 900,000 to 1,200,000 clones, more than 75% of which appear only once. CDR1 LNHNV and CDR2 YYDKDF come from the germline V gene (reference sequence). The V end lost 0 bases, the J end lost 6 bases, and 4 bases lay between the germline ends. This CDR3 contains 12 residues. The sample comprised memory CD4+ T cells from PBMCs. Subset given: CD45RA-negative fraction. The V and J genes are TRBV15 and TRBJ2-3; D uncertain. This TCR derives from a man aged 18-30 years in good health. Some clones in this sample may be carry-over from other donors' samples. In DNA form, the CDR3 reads TGTGCCACCAGCAGAGATCATGATACGCAGTATTTT. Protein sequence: CATSRDHDTQYF.